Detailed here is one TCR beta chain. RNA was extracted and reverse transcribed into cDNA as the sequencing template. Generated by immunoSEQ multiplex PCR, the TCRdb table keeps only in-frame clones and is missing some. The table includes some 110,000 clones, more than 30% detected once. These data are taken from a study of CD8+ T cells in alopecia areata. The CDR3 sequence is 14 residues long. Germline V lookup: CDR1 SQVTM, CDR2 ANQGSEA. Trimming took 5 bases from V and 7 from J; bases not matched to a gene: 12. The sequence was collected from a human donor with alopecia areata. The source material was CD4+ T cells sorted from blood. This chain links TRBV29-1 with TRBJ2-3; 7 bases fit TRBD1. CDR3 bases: TGCAGCGTTTTGACAGGGACCCTTCTGAATACGCAGTATTTT. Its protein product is CSVLTGTLLNTQYF.